The clone carrying this T cell receptor beta chain was observed at least ten times. Its antigen is unidentified. Germline loops: CDR1 SGHRS, CDR2 YFSETQ. V was shortened by 2 bases and J by 0 bases, with 11 bases between the two germline ends. This CDR3 has 16 amino acids. Semi-nested PCR with Nested Universal Primer A followed constant-region reverse priming of full-length variable regions. TCRdb re-derived calls from the 5' RACE reads in MiXCR, one entry per CDR3 protein. Counted here are some 10,000 distinct CDR3 sequences, roughly 15% occurring once; the ten biggest clones make up 3.8%. Study conclusions and caveats: Tumor memory CD4+ T cell TCR gene usage clustered with blood and lymph node memory CD4+ cells and lymph node naive CD4+ cells. Tumor Treg TCRs overlapped most with tumor naive CD4+ cells.

Cells sorted as Tregs were CD4+, CD25+ and CD127-/low. The TCR originated in a female donor with breast cancer. The V gene is TRBV5-1, the J gene TRBJ1-4, with D unresolved. The sequenced sample consisted of Tregs sorted from a lymph node. This CDR3 reads CASSLGTSATNEKLFF. The CDR3 region has the DNA TGCGCCAGCAGCTTAGGTACATCTGCAACTAATGAAAAACTGTTTTTT.